This entry lists 10 T cell receptor beta chains sequenced from one sample in a study of OX40 agonist ivuxolimab in advanced cancers. Profiling relied on immunoSEQ multiplex PCR, and the TCRdb table lists in-frame clones only, not all of them. The data contain tens of thousands of clones, 70% to 85% of them singletons. This sample comprised CD4+ or CD8+ T cells sorted from blood, obtained in a trial of the OX40 agonist ivuxolimab. The receptors were gathered from an adult with an advanced solid tumor such as melanoma, head and neck, liver or kidney cancer.

This rearrangement joins TRBV5-3 to TRBJ1-4, with 7 positions matching TRBD1. TRBV5-3 is an ORF, with its function uncertain. The length of the CDR3 is 14 residues. V shed 0 bases and J 6 bases; nucleotides not matched to a gene: 2. The DNA for the CDR3 is TGTGCCAGAAGCTTGGTAGGGGGCTATGAAAAACTGTTTTTT. Protein sequence: CARSLVGGYEKLFF.

The chain employs TRBV6-7 and TRBJ2-5; 9 bases fit TRBD1. TRBV6-7 is flagged as an ORF with uncertain function. The CDR3 is 18 amino acids. V was clipped by 0 bases and J by 4 bases; unmatched bases: 12. CDR3 loop: CASSYSRLGTGSIETQYF. CDR3 sequence (DNA): TGTGCCAGCAGTTACTCTAGACTTGGGACAGGGAGTATAGAGACCCAGTACTTC.

V and J are TRBV19 and TRBJ2-3, with D possibly called TRBD1 or TRBD2 (5 bases each). V was clipped by 4 bases and J by 7 bases, with 15 bases between them. The germline gives CDR1 LNHDA, CDR2 SQIVND (reference sequence). The CDR3 is made up of 14 amino acids. The CDR3 spells CASSTRDHTNTQYF. As DNA, the CDR3 is TGTGCCAGTAGTACACGGGACCACACGAATACGCAGTATTTT.

The chain links TRBV4-1 to TRBJ1-1; D uncertain. Germline CDR1 MGHRA, CDR2 YSYEKL. The CDR3 is 13 amino acids. V was trimmed by 0 bases and J by 7 bases, leaving 9 bases between them. The CDR3 sequence is CASSQDTTIEAFF. The CDR3 bases are TGCGCCAGCAGCCAAGATACGACAATTGAAGCTTTCTTT.

In its sample, this clone was seen once. This chain connects TRBV2 to TRBJ1-1; D gene ambiguous. Germline loops: CDR1 SNHLY, CDR2 FYNNEI. V lost 4 bases and J 1 base, leaving 10 bases between the germline ends. The CDR3 contains 14 residues. The CDR3 nucleotides read TGTGCCAGCAGTGTAGGAGACGGGAACACTGAAGCTTTCTTT. Its translation is CASSVGDGNTEAFF.

CDR3: CASSLTGFDGYTF. The CDR3 nucleotides are TGTGCCAGCAGCCTTACAGGTTTCGATGGCTACACCTTC. The chain joins TRBV6-1 to TRBJ1-2; possible D gene TRBD1, 5 bases. The ends were cut back, 6 bases at V and 6 bases at J, with 14 bases in the middle. The CDR3 has 13 residues. The germline V gene has CDR1 MNHNS and CDR2 SASEGT.

The chain carries TRBV7-2 and TRBJ2-3; no clear D. Deletions cut 5 bases from V and 0 bases from J, with 9 bases between. Per germline, CDR1 SGHTA and CDR2 FQGNSA. The CDR3 consists of 14 residues. The CDR3 nucleotides read TGTGCCAGCAGCCTCGACAACAGCACAGATACGCAGTATTTT. Protein: CASSLDNSTDTQYF.

The chain couples TRBV6-1 to TRBJ2-7; D assignment may be TRBD1 or TRBD2 (5 bases each). This CDR3 has 14 amino acids. V was trimmed by 2 bases and J by 6 bases, leaving 14 bases between them. Germline CDR1 and CDR2: MNHNS and SASEGT. CDR3 loop: CASSERGTQGEQYV. The DNA for the CDR3 is TGTGCCAGCAGTGAAAGAGGGACCCAGGGCGAGCAGTACGTC.

The gene calls are TRBV5-5 and TRBJ2-5, with D unresolved. Trimming cost V 2 bases and J 1 base, with 12 bases left between them. CDR1 is SGHKS and CDR2 is YYEKEE in the germline V gene (reference sequence). This CDR3 is 15 amino acids long. CDR3 nucleotide sequence: TGTGCCAGCAGCTTCAGAATGGGAACCCAAGAGACCCAGTACTTC. Its protein product is CASSFRMGTQETQYF.

The chain carries TRBV19 and TRBJ1-2; possibly TRBD1 for D (6 bases). CDR1 is LNHDA and CDR2 is SQIVND in the germline V gene (reference sequence). V lost 5 bases and J 0 bases, leaving 16 bases between the germline ends. This CDR3 has 16 residues. The CDR3 sequence is CASSVGRDKANYGYTF. The DNA of the CDR3 is TGTGCCAGTAGTGTCGGCCGGGACAAGGCTAACTATGGCTACACCTTC.